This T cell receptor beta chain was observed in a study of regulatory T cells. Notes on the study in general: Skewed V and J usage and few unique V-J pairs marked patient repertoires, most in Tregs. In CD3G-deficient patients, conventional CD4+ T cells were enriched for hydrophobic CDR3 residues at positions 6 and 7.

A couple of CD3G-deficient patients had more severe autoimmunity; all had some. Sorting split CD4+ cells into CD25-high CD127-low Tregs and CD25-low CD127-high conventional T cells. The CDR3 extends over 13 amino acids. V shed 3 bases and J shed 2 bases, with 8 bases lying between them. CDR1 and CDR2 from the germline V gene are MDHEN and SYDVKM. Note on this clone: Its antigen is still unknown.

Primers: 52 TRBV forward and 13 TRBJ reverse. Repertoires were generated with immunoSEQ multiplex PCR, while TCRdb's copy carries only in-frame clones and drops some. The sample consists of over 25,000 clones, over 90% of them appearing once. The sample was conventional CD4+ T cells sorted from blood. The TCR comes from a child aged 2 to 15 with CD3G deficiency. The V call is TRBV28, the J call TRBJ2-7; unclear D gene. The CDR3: CASSFSSAYEQYF. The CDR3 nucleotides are TGTGCCAGCAGTTTTTCGTCTGCCTACGAGCAGTACTTC.